This TCR beta chain was sequenced during a study of blood T cell repertoires in COVID-19. Study in general: COVID-19 samples, acute and convalescent, were from the United States, Italy and Spain. Sample material is recorded as cDNA or gDNA derived from T cells, B-cell-depleted T cells, or PBMCs.

In the source study's methods: Estimation of nucleated cell counts relied on the amplification of reference gene primers. Some clones are missing from TCRdb's copy, which holds only in-frame ones; the method was immunoSEQ multiplex PCR. The V and J calls and the clone size are those of that table, but D and trimming were determined from the DNA. The table records approximately 120,000 clones, more than 60% of them present only once. CDR3 size: 12 residues. V trimming: 1 base; J trimming: 8 bases; junction bases outside the gene matches: 1. The sample was peripheral blood. This chain joins TRBV12-3 or TRBV12-4 and TRBJ1-2, with TRBD1 matching over 7 bases. The receptor was isolated from a woman aged 70-85 years with acute or convalescent COVID-19. CDR3: CASSLGQGGYTF. The CDR3 coding sequence is TGTGCCAGCAGTTTAGGACAGGGCGGCTACACCTTC.